The rows below give T cell receptor beta chains drawn from one sample of a study of cytomegalovirus exposure and HLA in healthy donors. Data came from immunoSEQ multiplex PCR; TCRdb stores just in-frame clones and leaves some out. The data hold around 130,000 clones, with over 50% observed a single time. The sequencing sample was made of PBMCs. The receptors originated from a middle-aged woman in good health and CMV-seropositive. The CDR3 runs from the conserved cysteine through the conserved F or W. D genes are given only for firm matches. Clone size, where shown, is once, few, many, or a class for clones that have expanded.

d_call: TRBD1
j_call: TRBJ1-2
clone_size: few
v_call: TRBV12-5
cdr3_aa: CASGPTGGFPDGYTF
cdr3_nt: TGTGCTAGTGGTCCAACAGGGGGCTTCCCTGATGGCTACACCTTC

d_call: .
j_call: TRBJ2-7
clone_size: once
v_call: TRBV4-1
cdr3_aa: CASSQDSGNRVYEQYF
cdr3_nt: TGCGCCAGCAGCCAAGATTCTGGTAACAGGGTCTACGAGCAGTACTTC

d_call: .
j_call: TRBJ2-7
clone_size: few
v_call: TRBV2
cdr3_aa: CASRRAMSYEQYF
cdr3_nt: TGTGCCAGCAGGAGGGCCATGTCCTACGAGCAGTACTTC

d_call: TRBD2
j_call: TRBJ2-7
clone_size: few
v_call: TRBV6-4
cdr3_aa: CASSEGASGFYEQYF
cdr3_nt: TGTGCCAGCAGTGAAGGTGCTAGCGGGTTCTACGAGCAGTACTTC

d_call: .
j_call: TRBJ2-7
clone_size: few
v_call: TRBV5-1
cdr3_aa: CASSLEGDEQYF
cdr3_nt: TGCGCCAGCAGCTTGGAAGGGGACGAGCAGTACTTC

d_call: TRBD2
j_call: TRBJ2-7
clone_size: once
v_call: TRBV19
cdr3_aa: CASSPQTSGYEQYF
cdr3_nt: TGTGCCAGTAGTCCGCAGACTAGCGGATACGAGCAGTACTTC

d_call: .
j_call: TRBJ2-6
clone_size: few
v_call: TRBV6-1
cdr3_aa: CATGQPDSGANVLTF
cdr3_nt: TGTGCCACGGGTCAGCCTGACTCTGGGGCCAACGTCCTGACTTTC

d_call: TRBD1
j_call: TRBJ1-2
clone_size: few
v_call: TRBV19
cdr3_aa: CASSTRPGQGGGYTF
cdr3_nt: TGTGCCAGTAGCACTAGGCCCGGACAGGGCGGTGGCTACACCTTC

d_call: TRBD2
j_call: TRBJ2-3
clone_size: .
v_call: TRBV28
cdr3_aa: CASSSRLAGGDTDTQYF
cdr3_nt: TGTGCCAGCAGTTCCCGTCTAGCGGGAGGGGACACAGATACGCAGTATTTT

d_call: .
j_call: TRBJ2-7
clone_size: .
v_call: TRBV9
cdr3_aa: CASSVSTDTGLAHYEQYF
cdr3_nt: TGTGCCAGCAGCGTTTCGACTGACACGGGACTCGCCCACTACGAGCAGTACTTC

d_call: .
j_call: TRBJ2-7
clone_size: .
v_call: TRBV5-1
cdr3_aa: CASNRDTSSYGQYF
cdr3_nt: TGCGCCAGCAACCGGGACACCTCATCCTACGGGCAGTACTTC

d_call: TRBD2
j_call: TRBJ2-7
clone_size: .
v_call: TRBV19
cdr3_aa: CASSGGYEQYF
cdr3_nt: TGTGCCTCATCGGGGGGGTACGAGCAGTACTTC

d_call: .
j_call: TRBJ1-5
clone_size: .
v_call: TRBV28
cdr3_aa: CASSVDSPGKNQPQHF
cdr3_nt: TGTGCCAGCAGTGTGGACAGCCCAGGGAAAAATCAGCCCCAGCATTTT

d_call: .
j_call: TRBJ2-3
clone_size: .
v_call: TRBV19
cdr3_aa: CASRNRAFSTDTQYF
cdr3_nt: TGTGCCAGTCGTAACAGGGCCTTTAGCACAGATACGCAGTATTTT

d_call: TRBD2
j_call: TRBJ2-3
clone_size: .
v_call: TRBV5-1
cdr3_aa: CASSLVAGGPTSTDTQYF
cdr3_nt: TGCGCCAGCAGCTTGGTGGCGGGGGGGCCTACTAGCACAGATACGCAGTATTTT

d_call: TRBD2
j_call: TRBJ2-7
clone_size: .
v_call: TRBV2
cdr3_aa: CASSGGLAGHYEQYF
cdr3_nt: TGTGCCAGCAGTGGGGGTCTAGCGGGCCACTACGAGCAGTACTTC

d_call: TRBD2
j_call: TRBJ2-1
clone_size: few
v_call: TRBV9
cdr3_aa: CASSVVAGGVQFF
cdr3_nt: TGTGCCAGCAGCGTAGTAGCGGGGGGGGTGCAGTTCTTC

d_call: TRBD2
j_call: TRBJ2-1
clone_size: .
v_call: TRBV5-1
cdr3_aa: CASSSGLVGVDEQFF
cdr3_nt: TGCGCCAGCAGCAGCGGACTAGTTGGAGTGGATGAGCAGTTCTTC

d_call: TRBD2
j_call: TRBJ2-2
clone_size: .
v_call: TRBV10-1
cdr3_aa: CASSRTSGNTGELFF
cdr3_nt: TGCGCCAGCAGCAGGACTAGCGGGAACACCGGGGAGCTGTTTTTT

d_call: TRBD2
j_call: TRBJ2-7
clone_size: .
v_call: TRBV4-2
cdr3_aa: CASSQELAGEIYEQYF
cdr3_nt: TGTGCCAGCAGCCAAGAACTAGCGGGGGAAATATACGAGCAGTACTTC

d_call: TRBD1
j_call: TRBJ2-7
clone_size: .
v_call: TRBV7-7
cdr3_aa: CASSLIPPDRGGEQYF
cdr3_nt: TGTGCTAGCAGCTTGATACCCCCGGACAGGGGTGGAGAGCAGTACTTC

d_call: TRBD1
j_call: TRBJ2-1
clone_size: few
v_call: TRBV5-1
cdr3_aa: CASSLVVATGGGYNEQFF
cdr3_nt: TGCGCCAGCAGCTTGGTAGTTGCCACAGGGGGTGGCTACAATGAGCAGTTCTTC

d_call: .
j_call: TRBJ1-1
clone_size: .
v_call: TRBV29-1
cdr3_aa: CSAWTDGGNTEAFF
cdr3_nt: TGCAGCGCGTGGACCGACGGAGGAAACACTGAAGCTTTCTTT

d_call: .
j_call: TRBJ1-1
clone_size: .
v_call: TRBV27
cdr3_aa: CASSSPSVNTEAFF
cdr3_nt: TGTGCCAGCAGCTCCCCTTCCGTGAACACTGAAGCTTTCTTT

d_call: TRBD1
j_call: TRBJ1-5
clone_size: .
v_call: TRBV27
cdr3_aa: CASRHGQGNQPQHF
cdr3_nt: TGTGCCAGCAGACATGGACAGGGCAATCAGCCCCAGCATTTT

d_call: TRBD1
j_call: TRBJ2-7
clone_size: .
v_call: TRBV5-1
cdr3_aa: CASSTGQGSYEQYF
cdr3_nt: TGCGCCAGCAGCACCGGACAGGGCTCCTACGAGCAGTACTTC

d_call: TRBD1
j_call: TRBJ1-1
clone_size: .
v_call: TRBV30
cdr3_aa: CAWSLQGWNTEAFF
cdr3_nt: TGTGCCTGGAGTCTACAGGGGTGGAACACTGAAGCTTTCTTT

d_call: .
j_call: TRBJ1-4
clone_size: .
v_call: TRBV6-6
cdr3_aa: CASSDSGATNEKLFF
cdr3_nt: TGTGCCAGCAGTGACTCGGGAGCAACTAATGAAAAACTGTTTTTT

d_call: .
j_call: TRBJ1-1
clone_size: .
v_call: TRBV27
cdr3_aa: CASSLSSGGRTEAFF
cdr3_nt: TGTGCCAGCAGTTTATCGTCGGGGGGGCGCACTGAAGCTTTCTTT

d_call: TRBD1
j_call: TRBJ2-7
clone_size: .
v_call: TRBV9
cdr3_aa: CASSVGSAGGTAEQYF
cdr3_nt: TGTGCCAGCAGCGTTGGTTCGGCAGGGGGCACGGCCGAGCAGTACTTC

d_call: .
j_call: TRBJ2-3
clone_size: .
v_call: TRBV11-3
cdr3_aa: CASSLGGGSTDTQYF
cdr3_nt: TGTGCCAGCAGCTTAGGTGGCGGTAGCACAGATACGCAGTATTTT

d_call: TRBD2
j_call: TRBJ2-5
clone_size: .
v_call: TRBV7-6
cdr3_aa: CASSSLGTSGTETQYF
cdr3_nt: TGTGCCAGCAGCTCACTCGGGACTAGCGGGACAGAGACCCAGTACTTC

d_call: .
j_call: TRBJ2-1
clone_size: .
v_call: TRBV9
cdr3_aa: CASSVGGILYNEQFF
cdr3_nt: TGTGCCAGCAGCGTAGGCGGGATCCTCTACAATGAGCAGTTCTTC

d_call: .
j_call: TRBJ1-1
clone_size: .
v_call: TRBV7-6
cdr3_aa: CASSLAGEMNTEAFF
cdr3_nt: TGTGCCAGCAGCTTAGCCGGGGAGATGAACACTGAAGCTTTCTTT

d_call: .
j_call: TRBJ1-1
clone_size: .
v_call: TRBV9
cdr3_aa: CASSVGGRMNTEAFF
cdr3_nt: TGTGCCAGCAGCGTAGGGGGCAGAATGAACACTGAAGCTTTCTTT

d_call: .
j_call: TRBJ1-1
clone_size: .
v_call: TRBV9
cdr3_aa: CASSGTSGLPTEAFF
cdr3_nt: TGTGCCAGCAGCGGTACGTCAGGACTACCCACTGAAGCTTTCTTT

d_call: TRBD2
j_call: TRBJ2-3
clone_size: .
v_call: TRBV10-2
cdr3_aa: CASSPSGTSGGGLDTQYF
cdr3_nt: TGCGCCAGCAGTCCTTCTGGGACTAGCGGGGGGGGATTAGATACGCAGTATTTT

d_call: TRBD2
j_call: TRBJ2-7
clone_size: .
v_call: TRBV29-1
cdr3_aa: CSVWNSGSEQYF
cdr3_nt: TGCAGCGTTTGGAATAGCGGGAGCGAGCAGTACTTC

d_call: TRBD1
j_call: TRBJ1-1
clone_size: .
v_call: TRBV5-4
cdr3_aa: CASSLEYRGGAFF
cdr3_nt: TGTGCCAGCAGCTTGGAATACAGGGGTGGTGCTTTCTTT

d_call: TRBD1
j_call: TRBJ2-2
clone_size: .
v_call: TRBV28
cdr3_aa: CASSHGDRTGELFF
cdr3_nt: TGTGCCAGCAGTCATGGGGACAGAACCGGGGAGCTGTTTTTT

d_call: .
j_call: TRBJ1-2
clone_size: .
v_call: TRBV30
cdr3_aa: CAWTEANYGYTF
cdr3_nt: TGTGCCTGGACAGAGGCTAACTATGGCTACACCTTC

d_call: .
j_call: TRBJ1-5
clone_size: .
v_call: TRBV19
cdr3_aa: CASRTGPSNQPQHF
cdr3_nt: TGTGCCAGTAGGACAGGCCCAAGCAATCAGCCCCAGCATTTT

d_call: TRBD2
j_call: TRBJ2-7
clone_size: few
v_call: TRBV2
cdr3_aa: CASSDRLAGGEQYF
cdr3_nt: TGTGCCAGCAGTGATCGACTAGCGGGAGGCGAGCAGTACTTC

d_call: TRBD2
j_call: TRBJ2-7
clone_size: .
v_call: TRBV6-1
cdr3_aa: CASSAWTSGYEQYF
cdr3_nt: TGTGCCAGCAGTGCCTGGACTAGCGGCTACGAGCAGTACTTC

d_call: TRBD2
j_call: TRBJ2-7
clone_size: .
v_call: TRBV6-5
cdr3_aa: CASSYSGGLADEQYF
cdr3_nt: TGTGCCAGCAGTTACTCGGGAGGACTAGCCGACGAGCAGTACTTC

d_call: .
j_call: TRBJ1-5
clone_size: .
v_call: TRBV19
cdr3_aa: CASGSGYSNQPQHF
cdr3_nt: TGTGCCAGTGGTTCGGGGTATAGCAATCAGCCCCAGCATTTT

d_call: .
j_call: TRBJ2-2
clone_size: .
v_call: TRBV25-1
cdr3_aa: CASSEYGIGELFF
cdr3_nt: TGTGCCAGCAGTGAATACGGTATCGGGGAGCTGTTTTTT

d_call: .
j_call: TRBJ2-1
clone_size: .
v_call: TRBV9
cdr3_aa: CASSPHSYNEQFF
cdr3_nt: TGTGCCAGCAGCCCACACTCCTACAATGAGCAGTTCTTC